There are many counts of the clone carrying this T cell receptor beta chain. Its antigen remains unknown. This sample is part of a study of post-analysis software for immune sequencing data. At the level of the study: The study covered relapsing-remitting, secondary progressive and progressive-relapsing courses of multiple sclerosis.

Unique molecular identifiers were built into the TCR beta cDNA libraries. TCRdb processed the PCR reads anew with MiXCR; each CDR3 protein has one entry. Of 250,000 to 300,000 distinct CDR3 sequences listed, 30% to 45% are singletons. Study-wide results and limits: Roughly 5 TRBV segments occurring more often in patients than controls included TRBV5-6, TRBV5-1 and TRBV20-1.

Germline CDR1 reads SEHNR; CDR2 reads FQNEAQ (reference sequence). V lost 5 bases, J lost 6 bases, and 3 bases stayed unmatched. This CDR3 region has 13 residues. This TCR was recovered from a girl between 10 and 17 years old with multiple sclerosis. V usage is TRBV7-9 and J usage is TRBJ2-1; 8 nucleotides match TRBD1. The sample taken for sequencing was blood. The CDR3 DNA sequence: TGTGCCAGCAGCCGGACAGGGATCAATGAGCAGTTCTTC. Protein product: CASSRTGINEQFF.